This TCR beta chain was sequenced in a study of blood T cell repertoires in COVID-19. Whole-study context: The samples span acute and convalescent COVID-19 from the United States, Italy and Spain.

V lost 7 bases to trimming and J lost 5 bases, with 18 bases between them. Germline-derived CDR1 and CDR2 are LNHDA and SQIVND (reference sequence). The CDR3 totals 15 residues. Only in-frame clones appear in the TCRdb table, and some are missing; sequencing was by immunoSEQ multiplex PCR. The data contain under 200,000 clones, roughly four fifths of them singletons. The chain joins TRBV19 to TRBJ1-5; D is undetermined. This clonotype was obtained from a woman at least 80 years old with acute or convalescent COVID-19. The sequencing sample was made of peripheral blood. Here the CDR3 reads CASTRGQSADQPQHF. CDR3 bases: TGTGCCAGTACCCGAGGGCAGAGCGCGGATCAGCCCCAGCATTTT.